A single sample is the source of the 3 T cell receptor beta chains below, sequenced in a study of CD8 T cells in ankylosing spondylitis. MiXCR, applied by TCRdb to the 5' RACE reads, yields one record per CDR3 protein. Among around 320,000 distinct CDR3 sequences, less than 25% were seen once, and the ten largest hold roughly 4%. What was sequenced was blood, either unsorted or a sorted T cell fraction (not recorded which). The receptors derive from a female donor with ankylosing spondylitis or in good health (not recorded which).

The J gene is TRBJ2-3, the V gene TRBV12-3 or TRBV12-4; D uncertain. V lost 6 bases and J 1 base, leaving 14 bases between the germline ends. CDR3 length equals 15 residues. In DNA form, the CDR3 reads TGTGCCAGCAGCCCCTTAGATCCCGGCACAGATACGCAGTATTTT. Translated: CASSPLDPGTDTQYF.

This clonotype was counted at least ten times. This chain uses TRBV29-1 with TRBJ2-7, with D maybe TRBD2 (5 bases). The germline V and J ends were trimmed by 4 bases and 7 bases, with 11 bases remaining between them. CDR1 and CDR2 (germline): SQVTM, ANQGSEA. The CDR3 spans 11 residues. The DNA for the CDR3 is TGCAGCGTTGTAGGTTCGGGGGAGCAGTACTTC. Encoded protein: CSVVGSGEQYF.

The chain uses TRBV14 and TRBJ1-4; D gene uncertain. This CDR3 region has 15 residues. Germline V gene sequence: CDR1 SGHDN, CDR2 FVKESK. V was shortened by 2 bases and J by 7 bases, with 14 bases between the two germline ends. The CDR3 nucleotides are TGTGCCAGCAGCCAAAGGATGGGAGGAGGTGAAAAACTGTTTTTT. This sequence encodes CASSQRMGGGEKLFF.